Below, one TCR beta chain is given with its context. The antigen is not known. The record originates from a study of vaccination effects on CD4 cells after COVID-19. Study summary: Each participant was administered two doses of either the BNT162b2 or the mRNA-1273 vaccine.

The CDR3 contains 16 residues. Trimming stripped 0 bases from V and 4 bases from J, with 16 bases between. The V gene's germline CDR1 is SGHRS and CDR2 YFSETQ. Repertoires were generated with immunoSEQ multiplex PCR, while TCRdb's copy carries only in-frame clones and drops some. Here the sample spans 25,000 or so clones, around 71% being singletons. Expansion with viral peptide pools was applied to antigen-specific CD4+ T cells by the ViraFEST assay prior to sequencing. CD4+ T cells were isolated after about nine days of culture. Nucleocapsid antibodies stayed negative before and after vaccination, showing no earlier SARS-CoV-2 infection. Replacing half the medium with IL-2 medium was done on days 3 and 7.

This receptor was identified in a human donor who received a COVID-19 vaccine. The J gene is TRBJ2-5, the V gene TRBV5-1, with D perhaps TRBD2 (6 bases). Material: CD4+ T cells from PBMCs cultured with HCoV-OC43 spike peptides, obtained before COVID-19 vaccination. Subset given: HCoV-OC43 spike overlapping peptide pool stimulation. CDR3 sequence: CASSLAIGTSRETQYF. The CDR3 nucleotides read TGCGCCAGCAGCTTGGCCATTGGGACTTCAAGAGAGACCCAGTACTTC.